This T cell receptor (delta chain) appears in the sequencing data of a study of Vδ1+ human thymocytes. In this sample, this clone turned up a few times. Its antigen remains unknown. Whole-study results and caveats: Highly polyclonal TRG and TRD repertoires with Gaussian CDR3 length distributions appeared in thymus.

The sorted cells were CD3+ Vdelta1+ Vdelta2- thymocytes from alphabeta-depleted thymus. V was clipped by 3 bases and J by 10 bases; unmatched bases: 23. The V gene's germline CDR1 is TSWWSYY and CDR2 QGS. This CDR3 spans 18 amino acids. Extracted RNA was reverse transcribed into cDNA. Multiplex PCR used pooled V-gene forward primers and a constant-region reverse primer to amplify CDR3s. TCRdb reanalysed the multiplex PCR reads with CATT. The sample records around 60,000 delta-chain clones, less than 15% being singletons. Material for sequencing was Vdelta1+ gamma-delta thymocytes from the thymus. Subset defined: FACS-sorted CD3+ TCRalphabeta- TCRVdelta1+ TCRVdelta2- thymocytes. The chain has TRDV1 and TRDJ1, with 7 bases aligning to TRDD3. The origin of this receptor is a girl under three years old who had congenital heart surgery. The CDR3 nucleotides read TGTGCTCTTGGGGATTCGAAGTCTTTCCCGCGTGGGGGGATCGGACTCATCTTT. It translates to CALGDSKSFPRGGIGLIF.